Presented here are 9 T cell receptor beta chains from one specimen sequenced in a study of cytomegalovirus exposure and HLA in healthy donors. Clones were read by immunoSEQ multiplex PCR, and TCRdb kept only the in-frame ones, dropping some. The profile shows about 160,000 clones, about 90% of them singletons. Material for sequencing was PBMCs. The receptor set was obtained from a man younger than 35 in good health and CMV-seropositive.

V is TRBV5-3 and J is TRBJ1-3; TRBD1 aligns across 9 bases. TRBV5-3 counts as an open reading frame of uncertain function. The V and J ends lost 4 bases and 0 bases, in that order; junction bases with no gene match: 14. The CDR3 has 19 residues. The CDR3 DNA reads as TGTGCCAGAAGCGAATGCGTTATGACAGGGGGGTACTCTGGAAACACCATATATTTT. This gives the protein CARSECVMTGGYSGNTIYF.

The chain carries TRBV5-4 and TRBJ2-2; 9 nucleotides line up with TRBD1. The V and J ends lost 2 bases and 3 bases, in that order; junction bases with no gene match: 5. Germline V gene data show CDR1 as SGHNT and CDR2 as YYREEE (reference sequence). CDR3 length equals 16 residues. In nucleotides, the CDR3 is TGTGCCAGCAGCTTCGCCGGGACAGGGCACACCGGGGAGCTGTTTTTT. Translation: CASSFAGTGHTGELFF.

V is TRBV2 and J is TRBJ2-3; 7 bases line up with TRBD1. Germline CDR1 SNHLY, CDR2 FYNNEI. Trimming removed 3 bases from V and 3 bases from J; junction bases left unmatched: 9. This CDR3 is built from 16 residues. CDR3 in DNA: TGTGCCAGCAGTGACACCGGGACAGTGGGGACAGATACGCAGTATTTT. This codes for CASSDTGTVGTDTQYF. The variable domain in full, completed from reference TRBV2 and TRBJ2-3, reads EPEVTQTPSHQVTQMGQEVILRCVPISNHLYFYWYRQILGQKVEFLVSFYNNEISEKSEIFDDQFSVERPDGSNFTLKIRSTKLEDSAMYFCASSDTGTVGTDTQYFGPGTRLTVL.

The rearrangement uses TRBV5-4 and TRBJ2-5, with 13 positions matching TRBD2. CDR3 length: 18 amino acids. With V trimmed by 4 bases and J by 4 bases, 13 bases remained unmatched. Germline CDR1 is SGHNT and CDR2 is YYREEE (reference sequence). The CDR3 region is CASSTRLAGGGLGETQYF. The CDR3 DNA reads as TGTGCCAGCAGCACCCGACTAGCGGGAGGAGGATTGGGAGAGACCCAGTACTTC.

About this clone: This CDR3 is also generated by other DNA sequences in the sample. This chain links TRBV19 with TRBJ2-7, with TRBD1 matching 8 bases. Trimming at V came to 5 bases and at J to 2 bases, leaving 2 bases not matched to a gene. CDR1 and CDR2 from the germline V gene are LNHDA and SQIVND (reference sequence). CDR3 length: 13 amino acids. CDR3 residues: CASSPGQAYEQYF. The CDR3 coding sequence is TGTGCCAGTAGTCCGGGACAGGCCTACGAGCAGTACTTC.

The chain links TRBV4-1 to TRBJ2-7, with TRBD2 matching 9 bases. This CDR3 has 15 residues. V trimming: 2 bases; J trimming: 0 bases; junction bases outside the gene matches: 2. Looked up from germline, CDR1 is MGHRA and CDR2 is YSYEKL. DNA of the CDR3: TGCGCCAGCAGCCAACTAGCGGGAAGCTCCTACGAGCAGTACTTC. Its protein is CASSQLAGSSYEQYF.

Only a few counts were recorded for this clone. This chain connects TRBV5-6 to TRBJ1-2; D not resolved. The CDR3 length is 13 residues. Germline V gene data show CDR1 as SGHDT and CDR2 as YYEEEE. V gave up 0 bases and J gave up 4 bases, with 7 bases separating them. The DNA of the CDR3 is TGTGCCAGCAGCTTGGATTCCAGCTATGGCTACACCTTC. Amino acids: CASSLDSSYGYTF.

This chain joins TRBV27 and TRBJ2-1, with 9 bases identical to TRBD1. In germline, CDR1 is MNHEY, CDR2 SMNVEV (reference sequence). With V trimmed by 2 bases and J by 2 bases, 7 bases remained unmatched. The CDR3 spans 17 residues. In nucleotides, the CDR3 is TGTGCCAGCAGTTTAGGGACAGGGCGGATAGCCTACAATGAGCAGTTCTTC. Its protein is CASSLGTGRIAYNEQFF.

J is TRBJ2-2 and V is TRBV6-6, with D perhaps TRBD2 (5 bases). Trimming shortened V by 4 bases and J by 1 base, and 10 bases separated the two germline ends. The CDR3 is 15 amino acids. Germline CDR1 MNHNY, CDR2 SVGAGI (reference sequence). CDR3 residues: CASSLRGQNTGELFF. The DNA of the CDR3 is TGTGCCAGCAGTTTAAGAGGGCAGAACACCGGGGAGCTGTTTTTT.